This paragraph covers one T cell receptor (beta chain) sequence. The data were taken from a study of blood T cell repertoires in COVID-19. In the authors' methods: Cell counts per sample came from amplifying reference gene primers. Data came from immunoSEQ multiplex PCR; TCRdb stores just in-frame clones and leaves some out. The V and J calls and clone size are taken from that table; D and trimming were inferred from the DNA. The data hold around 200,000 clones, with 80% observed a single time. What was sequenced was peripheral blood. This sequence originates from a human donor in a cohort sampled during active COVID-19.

This CDR3 is CASSQAFNQGNEKLFF. The CDR3 nucleotides read TGCGCCAGCAGCCAAGCCTTCAACCAGGGGAATGAAAAACTGTTTTTT. The chain uses TRBV4-1 and TRBJ1-4; D is perhaps TRBD1 (6 bases). V was clipped by 1 base and J by 5 bases, with 14 bases between them. The germline V gene encodes CDR1 MGHRA and CDR2 YSYEKL. The CDR3 has 16 residues.